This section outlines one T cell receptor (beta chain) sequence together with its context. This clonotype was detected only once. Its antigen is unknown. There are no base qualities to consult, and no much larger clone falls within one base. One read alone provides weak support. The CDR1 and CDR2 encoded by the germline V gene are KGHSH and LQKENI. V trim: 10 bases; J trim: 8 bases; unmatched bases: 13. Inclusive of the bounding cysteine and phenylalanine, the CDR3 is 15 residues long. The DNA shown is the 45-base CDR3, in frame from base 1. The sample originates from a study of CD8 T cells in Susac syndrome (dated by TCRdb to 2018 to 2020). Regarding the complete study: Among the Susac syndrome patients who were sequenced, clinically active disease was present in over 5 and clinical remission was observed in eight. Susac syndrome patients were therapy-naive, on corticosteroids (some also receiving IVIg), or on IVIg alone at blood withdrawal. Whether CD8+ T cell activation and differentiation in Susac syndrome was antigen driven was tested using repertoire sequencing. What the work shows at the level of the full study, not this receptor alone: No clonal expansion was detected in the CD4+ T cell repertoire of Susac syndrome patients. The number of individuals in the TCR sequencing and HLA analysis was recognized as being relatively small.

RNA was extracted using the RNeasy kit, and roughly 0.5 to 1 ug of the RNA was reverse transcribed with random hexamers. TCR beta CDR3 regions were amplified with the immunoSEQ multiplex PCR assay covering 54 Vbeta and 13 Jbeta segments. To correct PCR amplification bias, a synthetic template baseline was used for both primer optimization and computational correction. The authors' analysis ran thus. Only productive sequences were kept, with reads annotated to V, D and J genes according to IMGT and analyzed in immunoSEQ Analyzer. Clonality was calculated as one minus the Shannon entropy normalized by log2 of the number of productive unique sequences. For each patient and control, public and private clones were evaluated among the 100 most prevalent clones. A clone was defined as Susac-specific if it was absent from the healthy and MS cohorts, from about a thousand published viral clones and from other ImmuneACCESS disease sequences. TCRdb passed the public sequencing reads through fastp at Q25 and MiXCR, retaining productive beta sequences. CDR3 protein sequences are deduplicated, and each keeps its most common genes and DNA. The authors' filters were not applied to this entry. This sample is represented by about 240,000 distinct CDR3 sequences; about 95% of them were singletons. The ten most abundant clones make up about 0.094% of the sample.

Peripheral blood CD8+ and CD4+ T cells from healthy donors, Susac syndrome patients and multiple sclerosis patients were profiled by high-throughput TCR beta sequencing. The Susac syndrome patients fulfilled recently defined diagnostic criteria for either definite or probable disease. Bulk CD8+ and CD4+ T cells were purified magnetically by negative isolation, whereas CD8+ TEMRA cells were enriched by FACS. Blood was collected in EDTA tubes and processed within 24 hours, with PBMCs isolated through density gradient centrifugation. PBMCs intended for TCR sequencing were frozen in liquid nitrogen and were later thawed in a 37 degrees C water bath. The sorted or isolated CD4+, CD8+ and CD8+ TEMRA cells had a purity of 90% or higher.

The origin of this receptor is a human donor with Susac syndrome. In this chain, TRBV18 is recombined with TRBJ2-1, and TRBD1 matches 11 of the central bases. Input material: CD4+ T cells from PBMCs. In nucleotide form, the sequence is TGTGCCACCCCACGGCGGACAGGGGGCTTCGATGAGCAGTTCTTC. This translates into CATPRRTGGFDEQFF.